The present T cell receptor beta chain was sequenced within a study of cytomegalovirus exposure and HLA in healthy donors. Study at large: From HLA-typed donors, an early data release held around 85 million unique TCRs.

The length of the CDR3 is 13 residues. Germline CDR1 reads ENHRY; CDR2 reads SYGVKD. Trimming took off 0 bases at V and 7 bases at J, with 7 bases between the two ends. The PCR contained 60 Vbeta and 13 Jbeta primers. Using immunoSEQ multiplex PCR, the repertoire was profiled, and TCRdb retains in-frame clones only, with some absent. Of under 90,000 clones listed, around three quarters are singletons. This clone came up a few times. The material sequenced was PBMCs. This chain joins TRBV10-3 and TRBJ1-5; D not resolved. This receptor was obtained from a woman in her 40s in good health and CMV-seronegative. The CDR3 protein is CAISESGGQPQHF. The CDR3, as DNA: TGTGCCATCAGTGAGTCTGGAGGCCAGCCCCAGCATTTT.